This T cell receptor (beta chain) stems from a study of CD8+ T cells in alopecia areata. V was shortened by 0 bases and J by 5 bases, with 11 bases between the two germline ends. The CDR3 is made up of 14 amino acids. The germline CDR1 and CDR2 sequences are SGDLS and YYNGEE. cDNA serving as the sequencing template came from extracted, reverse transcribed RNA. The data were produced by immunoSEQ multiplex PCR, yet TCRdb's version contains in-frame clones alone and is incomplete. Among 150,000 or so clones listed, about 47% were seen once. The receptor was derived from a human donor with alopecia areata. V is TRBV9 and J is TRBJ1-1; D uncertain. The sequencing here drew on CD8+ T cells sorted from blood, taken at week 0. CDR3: CASSVGGGLTEAFF. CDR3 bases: TGTGCCAGCAGCGTAGGGGGAGGGTTAACTGAAGCTTTCTTT.